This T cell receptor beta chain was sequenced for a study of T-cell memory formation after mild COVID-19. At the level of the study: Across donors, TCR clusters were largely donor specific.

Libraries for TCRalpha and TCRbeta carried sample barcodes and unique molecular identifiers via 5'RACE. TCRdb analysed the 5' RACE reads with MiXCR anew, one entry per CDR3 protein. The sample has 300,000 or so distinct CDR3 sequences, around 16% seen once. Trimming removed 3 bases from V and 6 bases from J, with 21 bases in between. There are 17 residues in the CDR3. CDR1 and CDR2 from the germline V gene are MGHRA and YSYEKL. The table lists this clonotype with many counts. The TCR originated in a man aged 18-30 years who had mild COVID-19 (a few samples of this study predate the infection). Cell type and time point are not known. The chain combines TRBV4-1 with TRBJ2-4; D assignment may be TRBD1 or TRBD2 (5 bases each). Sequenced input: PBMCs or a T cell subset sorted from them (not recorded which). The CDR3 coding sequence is TGCGCCAGCAGCCATGCTCCAGGGCGCCGCCGGGGAAACATTCAGTACTTC. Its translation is CASSHAPGRRRGNIQYF.